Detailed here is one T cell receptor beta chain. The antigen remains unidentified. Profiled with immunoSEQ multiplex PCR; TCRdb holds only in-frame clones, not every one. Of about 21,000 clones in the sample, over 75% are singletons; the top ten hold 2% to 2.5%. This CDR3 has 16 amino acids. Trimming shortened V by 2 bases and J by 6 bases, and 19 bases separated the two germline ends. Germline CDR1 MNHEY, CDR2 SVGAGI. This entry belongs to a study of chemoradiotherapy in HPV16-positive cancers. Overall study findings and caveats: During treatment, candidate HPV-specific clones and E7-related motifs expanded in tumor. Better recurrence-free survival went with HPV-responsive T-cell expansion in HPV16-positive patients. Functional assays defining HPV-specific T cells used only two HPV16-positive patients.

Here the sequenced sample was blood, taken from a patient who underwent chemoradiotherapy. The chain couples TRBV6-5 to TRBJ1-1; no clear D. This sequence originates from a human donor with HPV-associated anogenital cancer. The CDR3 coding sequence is TGTGCCAGCAGTTACCGCGGGAGTTCTTCGGTTGCTGAAGCTTTCTTT. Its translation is CASSYRGSSSVAEAFF.